One TCR beta chain is described in this entry. Original methodology: Reference gene primer amplification yielded estimated nucleated cell counts. Assay: immunoSEQ multiplex PCR; the TCRdb copy retains only in-frame clones and omits some. That table is the source of V, J and clone size, and D and trimming were worked out from the DNA. The sample gives roughly 100,000 clones, less than 80% of which show up once; 20% is in the top ten. These data come from a study of blood T cell repertoires in COVID-19. This CDR3 is built from 15 residues. CDR1 and CDR2 (germline): MGHDK, SYGVNS. With 3 bases clipped from V and 1 base from J, the junction kept 5 bases outside the gene matches.

V usage is TRBV25-1 and J usage is TRBJ1-1; TRBD1 matches 7 bases. Sequencing was performed on peripheral blood. The clonotype was recovered from a man in his 70s with active or convalescent COVID-19. CDR3 sequence reads: CASSDSRQGNTEAFF. The CDR3 DNA is TGTGCCAGCAGTGATAGTCGACAGGGGAACACTGAAGCTTTCTTT.